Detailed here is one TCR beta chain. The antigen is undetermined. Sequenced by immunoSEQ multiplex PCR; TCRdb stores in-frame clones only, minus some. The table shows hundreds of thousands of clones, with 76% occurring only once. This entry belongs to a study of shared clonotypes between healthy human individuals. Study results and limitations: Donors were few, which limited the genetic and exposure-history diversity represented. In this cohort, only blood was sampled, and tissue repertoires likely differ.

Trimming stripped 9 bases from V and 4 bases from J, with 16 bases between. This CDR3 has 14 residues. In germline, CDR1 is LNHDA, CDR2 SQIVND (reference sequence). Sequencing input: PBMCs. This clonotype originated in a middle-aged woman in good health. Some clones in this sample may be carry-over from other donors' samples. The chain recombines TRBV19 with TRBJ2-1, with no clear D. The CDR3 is CASRSLDIYNEQFF. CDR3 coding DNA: TGTGCCAGCCGAAGCCTCGACATTTACAATGAGCAGTTCTTC.